Listed below are T cell receptor beta chains from one sample, sequenced in a study of T cells in Graves' hyperthyroidism and ophthalmopathy. MiXCR, applied by TCRdb to the multiplex PCR reads, yields one record per CDR3 protein. The repertoire includes nearly 750,000 distinct CDR3 sequences, just over 35% of them detected once, and around 30% sits in the top ten. The specimen was blood. The receptors were gathered from a woman in her thirties or forties with Graves' hyperthyroidism. Each CDR3 is given with its conserved first and last residue. The order of the fields is CDR3 protein, CDR3 DNA, clone size, D gene, V gene, J gene. D genes are given only for firm matches. A row's size may be missing; if present it is once, few, many or a size class.

CDR3 protein: CASSFGAFGTGAYEQYF
CDR3 DNA: TGTGCCAGCAGCTTTGGGGCTTTTGGGACAGGGGCCTACGAGCAGTACTTC
clone size: many
D gene: TRBD1
V gene: TRBV7-6
J gene: TRBJ2-7

CDR3 protein: CASSLESLGQQAFF
CDR3 DNA: TGTGCCAGCAGCTTAGAAAGTCTGGGACAGCAAGCTTTCTTT
clone size: many
D gene: TRBD1
V gene: TRBV7-9
J gene: TRBJ1-1

CDR3 protein: CASSARTGGDYGYTF
CDR3 DNA: TGTGCCAGCAGTGCACGGACAGGGGGCGACTATGGCTACACCTTC
clone size: NA
D gene: TRBD1
V gene: TRBV2
J gene: TRBJ1-2

CDR3 protein: CSASVRTGGHTF
CDR3 DNA: TGCAGTGCTAGTGTCCGGACAGGGGGCCACACCTTC
clone size: NA
D gene: TRBD1
V gene: TRBV20-1
J gene: TRBJ1-2

CDR3 protein: CASSDWAVGTGNGYTF
CDR3 DNA: TGTGCCAGCAGTGATTGGGCGGTTGGGACAGGGAACGGCTACACCTTC
clone size: few
D gene: TRBD1
V gene: TRBV2
J gene: TRBJ1-2

CDR3 protein: CASSGGLAGGVEETQYF
CDR3 DNA: TGTGCCAGCAGCGGGGGACTAGCGGGAGGAGTCGAAGAGACCCAGTACTTC
clone size: NA
D gene: TRBD2
V gene: TRBV5-4
J gene: TRBJ2-5

CDR3 protein: CSDPSGAAEQYF
CDR3 DNA: TGCAGCGACCCTAGTGGAGCGGCGGAGCAGTACTTC
clone size: many
D gene: NA
V gene: TRBV29-1
J gene: TRBJ2-7

CDR3 protein: CASSNRFQETQYF
CDR3 DNA: TGTGCCAGTAGTAATCGTTTCCAAGAAACCCAGTACTTC
clone size: once
D gene: NA
V gene: TRBV19
J gene: TRBJ2-5

CDR3 protein: CASSGQGLTGQPQHF
CDR3 DNA: TGTGCCAGTAGTGGGCAAGGACTAACAGGCCAGCCCCAGCATTTT
clone size: many
D gene: NA
V gene: TRBV19
J gene: TRBJ1-5

CDR3 protein: CASSAIGGDTKTQYF
CDR3 DNA: TGTGCCAGCAGCGCCATAGGGGGGGACACGAAGACCCAGTACTTC
clone size: NA
D gene: NA
V gene: TRBV9
J gene: TRBJ2-5

CDR3 protein: CASSLAENEQYF
CDR3 DNA: TGCGCCAGCAGCTTGGCCGAGAACGAGCAGTACTTC
clone size: many
D gene: NA
V gene: TRBV5-1
J gene: TRBJ2-7

CDR3 protein: CASSNQGDRGYSPLHF
CDR3 DNA: TGTGCCAGCAGTAATCAGGGGGACAGGGGGTACTCACCCCTCCACTTT
clone size: once
D gene: TRBD1
V gene: TRBV6-1
J gene: TRBJ1-6

CDR3 protein: CASRSTQGLFYEQYF
CDR3 DNA: TGTGCCAGCAGGTCAACACAGGGCCTCTTTTACGAGCAGTACTTC
clone size: NA
D gene: NA
V gene: TRBV7-2
J gene: TRBJ2-7

CDR3 protein: CASSYWGQASSVTQYF
CDR3 DNA: TGTGCCAGCAGTTATTGGGGACAGGCCTCGTCAGTGACCCAGTACTTC
clone size: NA
D gene: TRBD1
V gene: TRBV14
J gene: TRBJ2-5

CDR3 protein: CASSLLTGSANTEAFF
CDR3 DNA: TGTGCCAGCAGCTTGTTGACAGGGAGTGCGAACACTGAAGCTTTCTTT
clone size: NA
D gene: TRBD1
V gene: TRBV7-2
J gene: TRBJ1-1

CDR3 protein: CASRHLRGTETPANSSGNTIYF
CDR3 DNA: TGTGCCAGCAGGCACCTCCGAGGGACCGAGACGCCCGCGAATTCCTCTGGAAACACCATATATTTT
clone size: NA
D gene: NA
V gene: TRBV5-5
J gene: TRBJ1-3

CDR3 protein: CASSQAQGAGNTEAFF
CDR3 DNA: TGCGCCAGCAGCCAAGCACAGGGGGCTGGGAACACTGAAGCTTTCTTT
clone size: few
D gene: TRBD1
V gene: TRBV4-3
J gene: TRBJ1-1

CDR3 protein: CSASLQREYEQYF
CDR3 DNA: TGCAGTGCTAGTCTACAGAGGGAGTACGAGCAGTACTTC
clone size: NA
D gene: NA
V gene: TRBV20-1
J gene: TRBJ2-7

CDR3 protein: CSARGPGNNEKLFF
CDR3 DNA: TGCAGTGCTAGAGGCCCGGGAAACAATGAAAAACTGTTTTTT
clone size: NA
D gene: NA
V gene: TRBV20-1
J gene: TRBJ1-4

CDR3 protein: CASSQVSGNQPQHF
CDR3 DNA: TGTGCCAGCAGCCAAGTAAGTGGCAATCAGCCCCAGCATTTT
clone size: many
D gene: NA
V gene: TRBV7-8
J gene: TRBJ1-5

CDR3 protein: CASSYGDRTYEQYF
CDR3 DNA: TGTGCCAGCAGTTACGGGGACCGAACCTACGAGCAGTACTTC
clone size: many
D gene: NA
V gene: TRBV6-5
J gene: TRBJ2-7

CDR3 protein: CAISEGQHGYTF
CDR3 DNA: TGTGCCATCAGTGAAGGACAACATGGCTACACCTTC
clone size: many
D gene: NA
V gene: TRBV10-3
J gene: TRBJ1-2

CDR3 protein: CSVEYRVTNTEAFF
CDR3 DNA: TGCAGCGTTGAGTACAGGGTGACGAACACTGAAGCTTTCTTT
clone size: NA
D gene: NA
V gene: TRBV29-1
J gene: TRBJ1-1

CDR3 protein: CASSRPDGTYEQYF
CDR3 DNA: TGTGCCAGTAGTCGCCCGGACGGGACCTACGAGCAGTACTTC
clone size: NA
D gene: NA
V gene: TRBV19
J gene: TRBJ2-7

CDR3 protein: CASSFRAEKLFF
CDR3 DNA: TGTGCCAGCAGCTTCCGGGCTGAAAAACTGTTTTTT
clone size: many
D gene: NA
V gene: TRBV7-2
J gene: TRBJ1-4

CDR3 protein: CASSFGTGGELFF
CDR3 DNA: TGTGCCAGCAGCTTCGGAACTGGGGGGGAGCTGTTTTTT
clone size: NA
D gene: NA
V gene: TRBV9
J gene: TRBJ2-2

CDR3 protein: CASSSGQGEIGQPQHF
CDR3 DNA: NA
clone size: NA
D gene: NA
V gene: TRBV12-3/TRBV12-4
J gene: TRBJ1-5

CDR3 protein: CASTPVGSYEQYF
CDR3 DNA: TGTGCCAGCACCCCCGTAGGGTCGTACGAGCAGTACTTC
clone size: few
D gene: NA
V gene: TRBV6-5
J gene: TRBJ2-7

CDR3 protein: CASSIEALRGTLHF
CDR3 DNA: TGTGCCAGTAGTATAGAGGCCCTTCGAGGGACCCTCCACTTT
clone size: many
D gene: NA
V gene: TRBV19
J gene: TRBJ1-6

CDR3 protein: CASSPGTALEAFF
CDR3 DNA: TGTGCCAGCAGTCCTGGGACCGCCCTTGAAGCTTTCTTT
clone size: many
D gene: NA
V gene: TRBV12-3/TRBV12-4
J gene: TRBJ1-1

CDR3 protein: CASSWGGRLGAYEQYF
CDR3 DNA: TGTGCCAGCAGTTGGGGCGGGAGGTTAGGCGCCTACGAGCAGTACTTC
clone size: few
D gene: TRBD2
V gene: TRBV5-4
J gene: TRBJ2-7

CDR3 protein: CASSPEGTGNYGYTF
CDR3 DNA: TGTGCCAGCAGTCCTGAGGGGACAGGGAACTATGGCTACACCTTC
clone size: NA
D gene: TRBD1
V gene: TRBV12-3/TRBV12-4
J gene: TRBJ1-2

CDR3 protein: CASRATLTYEQYF
CDR3 DNA: TGTGCCAGCAGAGCTACACTAACCTACGAGCAGTACTTC
clone size: few
D gene: NA
V gene: TRBV7-2
J gene: TRBJ2-7

CDR3 protein: CASSSRGVRNTEAFF
CDR3 DNA: TGTGCCAGCAGTTCCAGGGGGGTTCGTAACACTGAAGCTTTCTTT
clone size: NA
D gene: TRBD1
V gene: TRBV6-5
J gene: TRBJ1-1

CDR3 protein: CASSTQGQGNTGELFF
CDR3 DNA: TGTGCCAGCAGCACGCAAGGGCAGGGGAACACCGGGGAGCTGTTTTTT
clone size: NA
D gene: NA
V gene: TRBV11-2
J gene: TRBJ2-2

CDR3 protein: CASSGGRDQETQYF
CDR3 DNA: TGTGCCAGCAGCGGGGGACGGGATCAAGAGACCCAGTACTTC
clone size: NA
D gene: NA
V gene: TRBV6-1
J gene: TRBJ2-5

CDR3 protein: CASSLDGLPLEQYF
CDR3 DNA: TGTGCCAGCAGCTTAGATGGACTTCCCCTGGAGCAGTACTTC
clone size: many
D gene: NA
V gene: TRBV7-6
J gene: TRBJ2-7

CDR3 protein: CASRAGANTGGLFF
CDR3 DNA: TGTGCCAGCAGGGCGGGAGCGAACACCGGGGGGCTGTTTTTT
clone size: NA
D gene: TRBD2
V gene: TRBV6-1
J gene: TRBJ2-2